This T cell receptor beta chain appears in the sequencing data of a study of cytomegalovirus exposure and HLA in healthy donors. The protocol was immunoSEQ multiplex PCR, while the TCRdb copy is restricted to in-frame clones and leaves out a portion. The table shows about 150,000 clones, with 80% to 95% occurring only once. The CDR3 sequence is 15 residues long. Germline CDR1 and CDR2: SGHRS and YFSETQ. The V segment lost 0 bases and the J segment 5 bases; nucleotides outside the gene matches: 5. Regarding this clone: The sample carries other DNA sequences with the same CDR3.

Material: PBMCs. This sequence joins TRBV5-1 and TRBJ2-5, with 9 positions matching TRBD2. The TCR sequence derives from a man aged 18-30 years in good health and CMV-seronegative. CDR3 residues: CASSLGLAGRETQYF. The CDR3 DNA reads as TGCGCCAGCAGCTTGGGCCTAGCGGGGCGGGAGACCCAGTACTTC.